This T cell receptor beta chain was identified in a study of immune heterogeneity within non-small cell lung tumors. Multiplex PCR was performed with 32 V and 13 J primers, and it amplified TCR beta CDR3. TCRdb reanalysed the multiplex PCR reads using MiXCR and keeps one entry per CDR3 protein. The data contain 21,000 or so distinct CDR3 sequences, 25% to 30% of them singletons. Per sample, roughly 600 ng of bulk tumor genomic DNA was the template used. Several widely spaced biopsies per primary tumor were taken during surgery. Patients underwent curative surgery for untreated, newly diagnosed non-small cell lung cancer. Study-level points and caveats: Different patients shared few of their high-frequency T-cell receptor beta clonotypes. While identical dominant CDR3 beta clonotypes recurred across tumor sites within a patient, high-frequency clones unique to individual sites also appeared.

This clonotype is medium-sized by share. Antigen: not known. CDR3 length: 13 residues. Germline CDR1 and CDR2: SSHAT and FNYEAQ (reference sequence). The sample comprised lung tumor tissue. The receptor's source is a man aged 35 to 55 with non-small cell lung cancer. The chain combines TRBV7-7 with TRBJ2-5; D might be TRBD1 or TRBD2, each matching 6 bases. The CDR3 loop reads CASGRGSGETQYF. The CDR3 nucleotides are TGTGCTAGCGGCAGGGGATCTGGGGAGACCCAGTACTTC.